Shown below are 19 T cell receptor beta chains from a single sample sequenced in a study of shared clonotypes between healthy human individuals. Sequencing used immunoSEQ multiplex PCR; TCRdb keeps in-frame clones, though not all of them. The sample has approximately 2.4 million clones, 90% to 96% seen once; the top ten hold 0.1% to 0.15%. The sequenced sample consisted of naive CD4+ T cells sorted from blood. Subset: CD45RA+ positively selected. Receptor source: a young man in good health.

The V and J genes are TRBV5-1 and TRBJ2-1, with D perhaps being TRBD1 or TRBD2 (6 bases each). Germline V gives CDR1 SGHRS, CDR2 YFSETQ. Between the trimmed V and J ends, which lost 4 bases and 6 bases, there was a span of 29 bases. The CDR3 extends over 19 amino acids. This CDR3 is CASSTAFGGLWAVANEQFF. CDR3 DNA: TGCGCCAGCAGCACCGCTTTTGGGGGGCTGTGGGCCGTCGCCAATGAGCAGTTCTTC.

This clone was counted a single time. The chain uses TRBV2 and TRBJ2-1; the D gene is possibly TRBD1 (5 bases). In germline, CDR1 is SNHLY, CDR2 FYNNEI. The CDR3 has 13 residues. V was clipped by 7 bases and J by 7 bases, with 14 bases between them. This chain's CDR3 is CASTGHIGNEQFF. The DNA for the CDR3 is TGTGCCAGCACCGGACACATCGGGAATGAGCAGTTCTTC.

The CDR3 sequence: CASSSARDRDTEAFF. The CDR3 DNA reads TGTGCCAGCAGTTCCGCCAGGGACCGAGACACTGAAGCTTTCTTT. V and J are TRBV27 and TRBJ1-1; the D gene is possibly TRBD1 (5 bases). Germline CDR1 is MNHEY and CDR2 is SMNVEV (reference sequence). With 4 bases removed from V and 3 bases from J, the gap between germline ends came to 15 bases. CDR3 length: 15 amino acids.

This sequence joins TRBV9 and TRBJ2-2; D call uncertain. Trimming took off 4 bases at V and 0 bases at J, with 7 bases between the two ends. The CDR3 has 14 residues. Germline V gene lookup returns CDR1 SGDLS and CDR2 YYNGEE. The CDR3 sequence is CASSLGSNTGELFF. The CDR3 DNA sequence: TGTGCCAGCAGCCTCGGATCGAACACCGGGGAGCTGTTTTTT.

Comments on this clone: Other DNA sequences of this sample code for an identical CDR3. J is TRBJ2-3 and V is TRBV28; no clear D. Germline loops: CDR1 MDHEN, CDR2 SYDVKM. The V and J ends lost 6 bases and 7 bases respectively, with 5 bases between them. CDR3 length equals 10 residues. CDR3 DNA sequence: TGTGCCAGCAGCTTTAATACGCAGTATTTT. Its protein is CASSFNTQYF.

The J gene is TRBJ1-4, the V gene TRBV9; possible D gene TRBD1, 6 bases. V gave up 0 bases and J gave up 8 bases, with 20 bases separating them. Per the germline V gene, CDR1 is SGDLS and CDR2 is YYNGEE. CDR3 length equals 17 residues. The DNA for the CDR3 is TGTGCCAGCAGCGTAGCTAGTTCGGGGGGCGGAGACGAAAAACTGTTTTTT. It codes for CASSVASSGGGDEKLFF.

The chain is built from TRBV9 and TRBJ2-3; D is ambiguous. This CDR3 is built from 16 residues. With 0 bases removed from V and 2 bases from J, the gap between germline ends came to 13 bases. Germline CDR1 reads SGDLS; CDR2 reads YYNGEE. CDR3: CASSVGSVIVTDTQYF. The DNA for the CDR3 is TGTGCCAGCAGCGTAGGATCCGTGATTGTCACAGATACGCAGTATTTT.

The CDR3 nucleotides are TGTGCCAGCAGCTTAGAGGGGCTAGCTAACTATGGCTACACCTTC. This translates into CASSLEGLANYGYTF. The chain couples TRBV7-2 to TRBJ1-2; possible D gene TRBD1, 5 bases. CDR1 is SGHTA and CDR2 is FQGNSA in the germline V gene. The CDR3 is 15 amino acids. V was trimmed by 1 base and J by 0 bases, leaving 9 bases between them.

Concerning this clone: This same CDR3 is encoded by further DNA sequences in the sample. This chain links TRBV5-1 with TRBJ1-2; D ambiguous. Trimming took 1 base from V and 4 from J, leaving 11 bases between them. This CDR3 is built from 14 residues. Looked up from germline, CDR1 is SGHRS and CDR2 is YFSETQ. CDR3 sequence reads: CASSLSTGSYGYTF. The CDR3 DNA is TGCGCCAGCAGCTTGTCGACGGGTTCCTATGGCTACACCTTC.

The rearrangement uses TRBV12-5 and TRBJ2-5, with D possibly being TRBD1 or TRBD2 (6 bases each). V was shortened by 7 bases and J by 5 bases, with 20 bases between the two germline ends. The germline V gene encodes CDR1 LGHNT and CDR2 FRNRAP. CDR3 length: 15 residues. The CDR3 sequence: CASAYPTGGRETQYF. The CDR3 DNA reads as TGTGCTAGTGCCTATCCCACCGGGGGCCGGGAGACCCAGTACTTC.

The gene calls are TRBV20-1 and TRBJ2-5, with D possibly matching TRBD1 (5 bases). Germline assignment: CDR1 DFQATT and CDR2 SNEGSKA (reference sequence). V was shortened by 5 bases and J by 4 bases, with 8 bases between the two germline ends. The CDR3 loop spans 11 amino acids. CDR3 coding DNA: TGCAGTGCTGACAGTGGAGAGACCCAGTACTTC. As protein: CSADSGETQYF.

Comment on this clone: Other DNA sequences in the same sample also yield this CDR3. This chain joins TRBV30 and TRBJ2-3, with D hard to call. Germline V gene data show CDR1 as GTSNPN and CDR2 as SVGIG (reference sequence). There are 13 residues in the CDR3. With 4 bases removed from V and 0 bases from J, the gap between germline ends came to 8 bases. The DNA for the CDR3 is TGTGCCTGGACTGGCGGTAGCACAGATACGCAGTATTTT. This encodes CAWTGGSTDTQYF.

The J gene is TRBJ1-4, the V gene TRBV6-1; D is unresolved. This CDR3 is built from 15 residues. Germline V gene data show CDR1 as MNHNS and CDR2 as SASEGT. The V end lost 1 base, the J end lost 5 bases, and 11 bases lay between the germline ends. The CDR3 DNA follows: TGTGCCAGCAGTGAAGTTTGGCCTGAAAATGAAAAACTGTTTTTT. This gives the protein CASSEVWPENEKLFF.

The chain combines TRBV14 with TRBJ1-4, with D perhaps matching TRBD1 (6 bases). The germline CDR1 and CDR2 sequences are SGHDN and FVKESK. The CDR3 runs 15 residues. V gave up 3 bases and J gave up 7 bases, with 15 bases separating them. The CDR3 loop is CASSQVAGVSEKLFF. In DNA form, the CDR3 reads TGTGCCAGCAGCCAGGTGGCAGGGGTTAGTGAAAAACTGTTTTTT. The variable domain in full, with the rest retrieved from reference TRBV14 and TRBJ1-4, is EAGVTQFPSHSVIEKGQTVTLRCDPISGHDNLYWYRRVMGKEIKFLLHFVKESKQDESGMPNNRFLAERTGGTYSTLKVQPAELEDSGVYFCASSQVAGVSEKLFFGSGTQLSVL.

This clone was detected only once. This sample includes further DNA sequences coding for the same CDR3. Here the CDR3 DNA reads TGCGCCAGCAGCAGGACAGAAGAGACCCAGTACTTC. As protein: CASSRTEETQYF. The chain is built from TRBV5-1 and TRBJ2-5; possibly TRBD1 for D (6 bases). The CDR3 has 12 residues. Looked up from germline, CDR1 is SGHRS and CDR2 is YFSETQ. Trimming removed 4 bases at V and 3 bases at J, with 7 bases between.

This chain connects TRBV5-4 to TRBJ2-1, with D uncertain. Per the germline V gene, CDR1 is SGHNT and CDR2 is YYREEE (reference sequence). Trimming stripped 4 bases from V and 7 bases from J, with 18 bases between. The CDR3 covers 15 residues. CDR3 sequence (DNA): TGTGCCAGCAGCCAAATGGCGGCAGATCTTAATGAGCAGTTCTTC. Encoded protein: CASSQMAADLNEQFF. The variable domain in full, completed from reference TRBV5-4 and TRBJ2-1, reads ETGVTQSPTHLIKTRGQQVTLRCSSQSGHNTVSWYQQALGQGPQFIFQYYREEENGRGNFPPRFSGLQFPNYSSELNVNALELDDSALYLCASSQMAADLNEQFFGPGTRLTVL.

The chain recombines TRBV11-3 with TRBJ2-3; a possible D gene is TRBD1 (6 bases). Germline V lookup: CDR1 SGHNT, CDR2 YENEEA. Between the trimmed V and J ends, which lost 1 base and 0 bases, there was a span of 14 bases. The length of the CDR3 is 17 residues. The CDR3 DNA reads TGTGCCAGCAGCTTAGGATCTAGGACAGAGAGCACAGATACGCAGTATTTT. It yields the protein CASSLGSRTESTDTQYF.

This clone was seen more than once but under ten times. The chain carries TRBV6-5 and TRBJ1-6, with 8 nucleotides matching TRBD1. CDR1 is MNHEY and CDR2 is SVGAGI in the germline V gene. The V segment lost 0 bases and the J segment 15 bases; nucleotides outside the gene matches: 10. The CDR3 has 15 amino acids. CDR3 DNA: TGTGCCAGCAGTTACTCCGGGACAGGTACCGGGGACCTCCACTTT. As protein: CASSYSGTGTGDLHF.

The V and J genes are TRBV27 and TRBJ2-7, with D perhaps given as TRBD1 or TRBD2 (5 bases each). Germline lookup yields CDR1 MNHEY and CDR2 SMNVEV (reference sequence). The CDR3 is 13 residues long. V was cut by 8 bases and J by 2 bases, with 13 bases left in between. CDR3 DNA: TGTGCCAGCGGGGGATATCCGACCTACGAGCAGTACTTC. Amino acid sequence: CASGGYPTYEQYF.